These 22 T cell receptor beta chains were all obtained from the same sample, sequenced in a study of preoperative IRX-2 immunotherapy in early breast cancer. As for treatment: preoperative locoregional IRX-2 cytokine immunotherapy. Here immunoSEQ multiplex PCR was the method, and the copy in TCRdb shows in-frame clones only, minus some. This sample carries around 57,000 clones, around 94% of them seen once, and the ten largest clones take around 1.5%. The sample was acquired from a patient treated with IRX-2 immunotherapy. Every receptor here comes from a human donor with breast cancer.

The chain uses TRBV11-2 and TRBJ2-2, with D perhaps TRBD1 or TRBD2 (5 bases each). This CDR3 spans 19 amino acids. The germline V and J ends were trimmed by 2 bases and 3 bases, with 22 bases remaining between them. Germline lookup yields CDR1 SGHAT and CDR2 FQNNGV. The CDR3 loop reads CASSLTRGAAPRDTGELFF. The CDR3 nucleotides read TGTGCCAGCAGCTTAACCCGAGGGGCGGCCCCGAGGGACACCGGGGAGCTGTTTTTT.

This chain uses TRBV19 with TRBJ1-5; TRBD1 matches 7 bases. The CDR3 contains 14 residues. Germline lookup yields CDR1 LNHDA and CDR2 SQIVND (reference sequence). The junction had 5 bases not matched to a gene; V was cut back by 3 bases and J by 6 bases. The CDR3 loop is CASSIGTAFQPQHF. The CDR3 region has the DNA TGTGCCAGTAGTATTGGGACAGCGTTTCAGCCCCAGCATTTT.

This chain links TRBV20-1 with TRBJ1-2; D is unresolved. This CDR3 has 9 amino acids. Trimming stripped 3 bases from V and 8 bases from J, with 4 bases between. Germline V gene data show CDR1 as DFQATT and CDR2 as SNEGSKA (reference sequence). The CDR3 region has the DNA TGCAGTGCTAGTAACGGCTACACCTTC. It specifies CSASNGYTF.

The CDR3 here is CASSYQQGNTGELFF. In nucleotides, the CDR3 is TGTGCCAGCAGTTACCAACAGGGTAACACCGGGGAGCTGTTTTTT. The chain has TRBV6-7 and TRBJ2-2; weak D call: TRBD1 (6 bases). TRBV6-7 is given ORF status, its function remaining uncertain. This CDR3 is 15 amino acids long. Trimming pared 2 bases from V and 2 bases from J, leaving 9 bases between.

J is TRBJ1-5 and V is TRBV19, with 10 bases that match TRBD1. CDR1 and CDR2 (germline): LNHDA, SQIVND (reference sequence). The CDR3 runs to 15 residues. The V and J ends lost 6 bases and 3 bases, in that order; junction bases with no gene match: 5. The CDR3 region is CASSRTGGFNQPQHF. CDR3 DNA: TGTGCCAGTAGCAGGACAGGGGGTTTCAATCAGCCCCAGCATTTT.

This clone was observed once. The chain has TRBV4-3 and TRBJ2-1, with 10 bases matching TRBD2. CDR3 size: 16 residues. J gave up 5 bases and V 0 bases, and 4 bases lay outside the gene matches. Germline CDR1 reads LGHNA; CDR2 reads YSLEER. CDR3 nucleotide sequence: TGCGCCAGCAGCCAAGATGCAGCGGGGGGGCACAATGAGCAGTTCTTC. It yields the protein CASSQDAAGGHNEQFF.

The chain recombines TRBV7-8 with TRBJ2-7, with D perhaps TRBD1 (6 bases). CDR1 SGHVS and CDR2 FQNEAQ come from the germline V gene. The CDR3 has 13 residues. The V and J ends lost 3 bases and 5 bases respectively, with 11 bases between them. As DNA, the CDR3 is TGTGCCAGCAGCTTGGTAGGGGGTCACGAGCAGTACTTC. This codes for CASSLVGGHEQYF.

The chain recombines TRBV28 with TRBJ1-5; tentative D call: TRBD1 (6 bases). Germline V gene lookup returns CDR1 MDHEN and CDR2 SYDVKM. V was cut by 5 bases and J by 15 bases, with 26 bases left in between. There are 15 residues in the CDR3. CDR3 loop: CASSRTGFATRLAHF. The DNA for the CDR3 is TGTGCCAGCAGTCGAACAGGGTTTGCCACCAGGCTTGCGCATTTT.

The CDR3 sequence is CSVSGMLGGLGQKIYYGYTF. The CDR3 DNA reads TGCAGCGTTTCTGGTATGCTCGGCGGGTTAGGACAGAAGATTTACTATGGCTACACCTTC. The genes are TRBV29-1 and TRBJ1-2, with D possibly matching TRBD1 (6 bases). The germline V gene encodes CDR1 SQVTM and CDR2 ANQGSEA. V was cut by 5 bases and J by 3 bases, with 34 bases left in between. The CDR3 contains 20 residues.

This chain uses TRBV4-2 with TRBJ2-4; no reliable D call. Deletions cut 0 bases from V and 0 bases from J, with 6 bases between. Looked up from germline, CDR1 is LGHNA and CDR2 is YNFKEQ. The CDR3 sequence is 15 residues long. The CDR3 is CASSQDGVAKNIQYF. For the CDR3, the DNA is TGTGCCAGCAGCCAAGATGGGGTAGCCAAAAACATTCAGTACTTC.

V gene TRBV6-5 combines with J gene TRBJ1-6; D is uncertain. Germline CDR1 is MNHEY and CDR2 is SVGAGI. The V end lost 7 bases, the J end lost 9 bases, and 13 bases lay between the germline ends. The CDR3 consists of 13 residues. CDR3 sequence (DNA): TGTGCCAGCACAAACTCCATTAGTTCACCCCTCCACTTT. Amino acids: CASTNSISSPLHF.

This clone has just one count. The chain has TRBV5-1 and TRBJ1-1; D is unclear. The germline CDR1 and CDR2 sequences are SGHRS and YFSETQ. CDR3 size: 14 residues. The V and J ends lost 4 bases and 1 base respectively, with 11 bases between them. The CDR3 loop is CASSGGEGNTEAFF. CDR3 DNA: TGCGCCAGCAGCGGTGGGGAGGGGAACACTGAAGCTTTCTTT.

The chain recombines TRBV11-2 with TRBJ2-3, with D possibly being TRBD1 (6 bases). V lost 1 base to trimming and J lost 1 base, with 12 bases between them. CDR1 and CDR2 (germline): SGHAT, FQNNGV. This CDR3 is 16 amino acids long. CDR3 nucleotide sequence: TGTGCCAGCAGCTTAGGGGCAGGGGCGGGCACAGATACGCAGTATTTT. It yields the protein CASSLGAGAGTDTQYF.

The rearrangement links TRBV28 to TRBJ2-2; tentatively, D is TRBD1 or TRBD2 (6 bases each). Trimming removed 2 bases at V and 6 bases at J, with 16 bases between. The CDR3 is 16 amino acids. Looked up from germline, CDR1 is MDHEN and CDR2 is SYDVKM. In nucleotides, the CDR3 is TGTGCCAGCAGTTTAGTGGGGGGCGGTCAGGCCGGGGAGCTGTTTTTT. Translated: CASSLVGGGQAGELFF.

CDR3 DNA: TGTGCCAGCAGCCTCACTAGCGGGAGGGCCCTCGGGGAGCTGTTTTTT. Translated: CASSLTSGRALGELFF. V gene TRBV11-1 combines with J gene TRBJ2-2; 13 nucleotides align to TRBD2. The ends lost 5 bases at V and 7 bases at J; junction bases unmatched: 7. Germline-derived CDR1 and CDR2 are SGHAT and FQDESV (reference sequence). This CDR3 has 16 amino acids. The entire variable domain, with the rest obtained from reference TRBV11-1 and TRBJ2-2, is as follows: EAEVAQSPRYKITEKSQAVAFWCDPISGHATLYWYRQILGQGPELLVQFQDESVVDDSQLPKDRFSAERLKGVDSTLKIQPAELGDSAMYLCASSLTSGRALGELFFGEGSRLTVL.

This chain joins TRBV28 and TRBJ2-3; D unresolved. The V end was cut by 5 bases, the J end by 2 bases, with 26 bases between. Germline CDR1 is MDHEN and CDR2 is SYDVKM. This CDR3 contains 19 residues. Here the CDR3 reads CASSPTFGRTIPLTDTQYF. The CDR3 DNA reads TGTGCCAGCAGTCCTACTTTCGGACGGACGATCCCGCTCACAGATACGCAGTATTTT.

This clone was detected once. The chain carries TRBV6-5 and TRBJ2-7; 7 nucleotides align to TRBD1. The ends lost 2 bases at V and 9 bases at J; junction bases unmatched: 4. Germline CDR1 is MNHEY and CDR2 is SVGAGI. This CDR3 has 12 amino acids. The CDR3 bases are TGTGCCAGCAGTTACGTAGGGGGCGGGCAGTACTTC. Translating gives CASSYVGGGQYF.

The chain couples TRBV5-4 to TRBJ1-2; D is perhaps TRBD1 (6 bases). Germline V lookup: CDR1 SGHNT, CDR2 YYREEE (reference sequence). Trimming shortened V by 5 bases and J by 7 bases, and 18 bases separated the two germline ends. This CDR3 comprises 14 residues. The CDR3 nucleotides are TGTGCCAGCAGGGAGGACACAGGGAGGGGTGGCTACACCTTC. Its translation: CASREDTGRGGYTF.

The J gene is TRBJ2-7, the V gene TRBV10-3, with TRBD2 matching 7 bases. The CDR3 sequence is 15 residues long. Germline V CDR1 and CDR2: ENHRY, SYGVKD. After removal of 3 bases from V and 2 bases from J, the junction contained 7 bases not matched to a gene. Here the CDR3 reads CAISDASGRTYEQYF. The DNA for the CDR3 is TGTGCCATCAGTGATGCTAGCGGAAGAACCTACGAGCAGTACTTC.

This chain uses TRBV15 with TRBJ1-5, with D hard to call. The CDR3 runs to 15 residues. V was trimmed by 0 bases and J by 7 bases, leaving 13 bases between them. The germline V gene encodes CDR1 LNHNV and CDR2 YYDKDF (reference sequence). The CDR3 sequence is CATSRDLWGSQPQHF. The CDR3, as DNA: TGTGCCACCAGCAGAGATCTCTGGGGTTCGCAGCCCCAGCATTTT. The variable domain in full, with the rest retrieved from reference TRBV15 and TRBJ1-5, is DAMVIQNPRYQVTQFGKPVTLSCSQTLNHNVMYWYQQKSSQAPKLLFHYYDKDFNNEADTPDNFQSRRPNTSFCFLDIRSPGLGDTAMYLCATSRDLWGSQPQHFGDGTRLSIL.

This chain connects TRBV7-3 to TRBJ2-1, with 8 positions matching TRBD2. The V gene end was trimmed by 7 bases and the J gene end by 8 bases; junction bases not matched to a gene: 13. Germline lookup yields CDR1 SGHTA and CDR2 FQGTGA. The length of the CDR3 is 15 residues. CDR3 amino acids: CASTPGLGLFDEQFF. The CDR3 bases are TGTGCCAGCACCCCGGGACTAGGACTTTTCGATGAGCAGTTCTTC.

A single count supports this clone. The V call is TRBV5-6, the J call TRBJ2-2; 8 bases line up with TRBD1. CDR3 size: 16 residues. CDR1 and CDR2 from the germline V gene are SGHDT and YYEEEE. V was pared by 6 bases and J by 2 bases, with 9 bases of the junction left unmatched. CDR3 sequence reads: CASNLLDRDNTGELFF. The DNA for the CDR3 is TGTGCCAGCAACCTTCTGGACAGGGACAACACCGGGGAGCTGTTTTTT.